The clone carrying this T cell receptor (beta chain) was observed at least ten times. Its target is not known. This sample stems from a study of spatial heterogeneity in lung cancer. Overall study: Counts of TCR transcripts in tumor regions tracked strongly with a T cell module score that came from matched bulk RNA-seq. Study-level findings and limits: Ubiquitous expanded TCR counts tracked ubiquitous nonsynonymous mutations, and regional counts tracked regional ones. Higher tumor mutation counts went along with higher counts of expanded intratumoral alpha and beta TCRs.

Time point reported: sample taken at primary tumor resection. The CDR3 sequence is 14 residues long. Germline-derived CDR1 and CDR2 are MNHEY and SMNVEV (reference sequence). V dropped 3 bases and J dropped 5 bases, with 14 bases sitting between them. Each molecule of TCR cDNA was tagged with one unique molecular identifier. From the 5' RACE reads, TCRdb called clonotypes with MiXCR, one entry per CDR3 protein. The data contain some 96,000 distinct CDR3 sequences, 4.4% of them singletons. V usage is TRBV27 and J usage is TRBJ2-7, with a tentative D call TRBD1 (5 bases). The source material was lung tumor tissue, sampled at surgery. This clonotype originated in a male donor with early-stage non-small cell lung cancer. This CDR3 is CASSFARAVDEQYF. For the CDR3, the DNA is TGTGCCAGCAGTTTTGCCAGGGCGGTCGACGAGCAGTACTTC.